The 26 T cell receptor beta chains listed next were all sequenced from one sample in a study of cytomegalovirus exposure and HLA in healthy donors. The PCR had 60 Vbeta and 13 Jbeta primers. The data were produced by immunoSEQ multiplex PCR, yet TCRdb's version contains in-frame clones alone and is incomplete. The data show 120,000 to 150,000 clones, over 60% seen once. The sequencing sample was made of PBMCs. The receptor source for this set is a man aged 35-49 years in good health and CMV-seronegative.

This clone was observed a handful of times. The CDR3 reads CASSFNSYNEQFF. The CDR3 coding sequence is TGTGCCAGCAGCTTTAATAGCTACAATGAGCAGTTCTTC. The rearrangement links TRBV7-8 to TRBJ2-1, with D unclear. Germline V gives CDR1 SGHVS, CDR2 FQNEAQ. With 3 bases removed from V and 3 bases from J, the gap between germline ends came to 6 bases. CDR3 length: 13 amino acids. Full variable domain (missing parts from reference TRBV7-8 and TRBJ2-1): GAGVSQSPRYKVAKRGQDVALRCDPISGHVSLFWYQQALGQGPEFLTYFQNEAQLDKSGLPSDRFFAERPEGSVSTLKIQRTQQEDSAVYLCASSFNSYNEQFFGPGTRLTVL.

This clone was recorded only once. The chain joins TRBV4-1 to TRBJ1-4; 7 positions match TRBD1. The germline gives CDR1 MGHRA, CDR2 YSYEKL. V trimming: 0 bases; J trimming: 6 bases; junction bases outside the gene matches: 7. The CDR3 is 16 residues long. CDR3 residues: CASSQDRRQGYEKLFF. The CDR3 nucleotides are TGCGCCAGCAGCCAAGATCGGAGACAGGGATATGAAAAACTGTTTTTT.

The rearrangement uses TRBV2 and TRBJ2-1, with TRBD2 as a possible D gene (6 bases). Germline V CDR1 and CDR2: SNHLY, FYNNEI. V was pared by 6 bases and J by 6 bases, with 18 bases between. CDR3 size: 15 residues. The CDR3 reads CASREGIHTFNEQFF. DNA of the CDR3: TGTGCCAGCAGGGAGGGAATCCACACCTTCAATGAGCAGTTCTTC.

The chain employs TRBV7-2 and TRBJ2-4; 7 bases map to TRBD2. CDR3 length: 16 residues. The germline CDR1 and CDR2 sequences are SGHTA and FQGNSA. Unmatched junction bases numbered 9, after V lost 6 bases and J lost 1 base. The CDR3 nucleotides are TGTGCCAGCAGTTATTCTAGCGGAGAGGCCAAAAACATTCAGTACTTC. This codes for CASSYSSGEAKNIQYF. The entire variable domain, with the rest obtained from reference TRBV7-2 and TRBJ2-4, is as follows: GAGVSQSPSNKVTEKGKDVELRCDPISGHTALYWYRQSLGQGLEFLIYFQGNSAPDKSGLPSDRFSAERTGGSVSTLTIQRTQQEDSAVYLCASSYSSGEAKNIQYFGAGTRLSVL.

The rearrangement joins TRBV7-9 to TRBJ2-1; D perhaps matches TRBD1 (6 bases). This CDR3 is 17 amino acids long. Per the germline V gene, CDR1 is SEHNR and CDR2 is FQNEAQ (reference sequence). Between the trimmed V and J ends, which lost 1 base and 3 bases, there was a span of 16 bases. The DNA for the CDR3 is TGTGCCAGCAGCTTAGGGACAGTCACACTATTCTACAATGAGCAGTTCTTC. Residues: CASSLGTVTLFYNEQFF.

The chain uses TRBV6-5 and TRBJ1-1; D gene uncertain. Germline lookup yields CDR1 MNHEY and CDR2 SVGAGI. The CDR3 has 13 residues. The V gene lost 2 bases and the J gene lost 10 bases, with 14 bases spanning the gap. This chain's CDR3 is CASSYPGSRRAFF. CDR3 in DNA: TGTGCCAGCAGTTACCCGGGGTCGAGGCGAGCTTTCTTT.

The chain couples TRBV5-5 to TRBJ2-1; TRBD2 matches at 9 bases. The CDR3 extends over 14 amino acids. The germline V gene encodes CDR1 SGHKS and CDR2 YYEKEE (reference sequence). The junction had 6 bases not matched to a gene; V was cut back by 4 bases and J by 7 bases. The CDR3 nucleotides are TGTGCCAGCAGCCCGACGACTAGCGGAAATGAGCAGTTCTTC. It is translated as CASSPTTSGNEQFF. The variable domain in full, completed from reference TRBV5-5 and TRBJ2-1, reads DAGVTQSPTHLIKTRGQQVTLRCSPISGHKSVSWYQQVLGQGPQFIFQYYEKEERGRGNFPDRFSARQFPNYSSELNVNALLLGDSALYLCASSPTTSGNEQFFGPGTRLTVL.

This chain uses TRBV4-1 with TRBJ1-5; TRBD1 is a possible D gene (6 bases). The germline gives CDR1 MGHRA, CDR2 YSYEKL. V lost 3 bases to trimming and J lost 8 bases, with 11 bases between them. The CDR3 runs to 13 residues. The CDR3, as DNA: TGCGCCAGCAGCCAGGCAAAGGGGGAGCCCCAGCATTTT. Protein: CASSQAKGEPQHF.

The chain has TRBV12-5 and TRBJ2-7, with TRBD1 matching over 8 bases. J gave up 2 bases and V 5 bases, and 2 bases lay outside the gene matches. The V gene's germline CDR1 is LGHNT and CDR2 FRNRAP. The CDR3 extends over 13 amino acids. Here the CDR3 DNA reads TGTGCTAGTGGTGGGGACAGGCCCTACGAGCAGTACTTC. This codes for CASGGDRPYEQYF.

The chain is built from TRBV6-1 and TRBJ2-7; unclear D gene. The CDR3 covers 12 residues. The germline V gene has CDR1 MNHNS and CDR2 SASEGT. Trimming left V 3 bases short and J 4 bases short, with 7 bases between. The CDR3 bases are TGTGCCAGCAGTGAGATCAGGTACGAGCAGTACTTC. Protein sequence: CASSEIRYEQYF.

J is TRBJ1-1 and V is TRBV10-3; D ambiguous. In germline, CDR1 is ENHRY, CDR2 SYGVKD. The CDR3 extends over 11 amino acids. V was cut by 4 bases and J by 3 bases, with 3 bases left in between. CDR3 loop: CAISADTEAFF. In DNA, the CDR3 is TGTGCCATCAGTGCGGACACTGAAGCTTTCTTT.

The chain links TRBV18 to TRBJ2-7; D is possibly TRBD1 (6 bases). CDR1 is KGHSH, CDR2 LQKENI, per germline. The CDR3 length is 15 residues. Between the trimmed V and J ends, which lost 4 bases and 0 bases, there was a span of 13 bases. This chain's CDR3 is CASSRSGTLSYEQYF. The CDR3, as DNA: TGTGCCAGCTCACGGTCCGGGACACTCTCCTACGAGCAGTACTTC.

This clone was recorded once. The chain is built from TRBV6-6 and TRBJ2-7; a weak D match, TRBD1 (7 bases). The CDR3 totals 11 residues. V was shortened by 7 bases and J by 6 bases, with 10 bases between the two germline ends. In germline, CDR1 is MNHNY, CDR2 SVGAGI (reference sequence). The CDR3 protein is CASTQGGEQYF. CDR3 in DNA: TGTGCCAGCACCCAGGGGGGCGAGCAGTACTTC.

The count of this clone is one. The chain uses TRBV6-5 and TRBJ2-1, with D perhaps TRBD1 (6 bases). Germline CDR1 MNHEY, CDR2 SVGAGI. Trimming shortened V by 2 bases and J by 6 bases, and 11 bases separated the two germline ends. This CDR3 contains 14 residues. CDR3 region: CASSYGQGFNEQFF. CDR3 DNA sequence: TGTGCCAGCAGTTACGGGCAGGGGTTCAATGAGCAGTTCTTC.

This clone came up a few times. The gene calls are TRBV27 and TRBJ1-3; D may be TRBD1 (5 bases). This CDR3 is built from 15 residues. Trimming stripped 5 bases from V and 0 bases from J, with 11 bases between. From germline, CDR1 is MNHEY and CDR2 SMNVEV (reference sequence). The CDR3 reads CASSDSFRSGNTIYF. The CDR3 DNA sequence: TGTGCCAGCAGTGACAGCTTCCGCTCTGGAAACACCATATATTTT.

The chain employs TRBV28 and TRBJ2-6; D is undetermined. The germline V and J ends were trimmed by 8 bases and 1 base, with 15 bases remaining between them. Germline lookup yields CDR1 MDHEN and CDR2 SYDVKM. The CDR3 is made up of 16 amino acids. The CDR3 here is CASWPSRRSGANVLTF. The CDR3 DNA reads TGTGCCAGCTGGCCGTCCCGGAGATCTGGGGCCAACGTCCTGACTTTC. The complete variable domain, with remaining parts taken from reference TRBV28 and TRBJ2-6, reads DVKVTQSSRYLVKRTGEKVFLECVQDMDHENMFWYRQDPGLGLRLIYFSYDVKMKEKGDIPEGYSVSREKKERFSLILESASTNQTSMYLCASWPSRRSGANVLTFGAGSRLTVL.

This chain joins TRBV7-2 and TRBJ1-5; 7 bases are shared with TRBD1. CDR3 length equals 12 residues. Germline assignment: CDR1 SGHTA and CDR2 FQGNSA. The V segment lost 5 bases and the J segment 6 bases; nucleotides outside the gene matches: 1. CDR3 sequence (DNA): TGTGCCAGCAGCGACAGGGTTCAGCCCCAGCATTTT. Encoded protein: CASSDRVQPQHF. The full variable domain, with the rest looked up from reference TRBV7-2 and TRBJ1-5, is GAGVSQSPSNKVTEKGKDVELRCDPISGHTALYWYRQSLGQGLEFLIYFQGNSAPDKSGLPSDRFSAERTGGSVSTLTIQRTQQEDSAVYLCASSDRVQPQHFGDGTRLSIL.

For this clone: Germline and junction disagree at one end, which may indicate a read error. V usage is TRBV25-1 and J usage is TRBJ1-2, with TRBD1 as a possible D gene (5 bases). Germline CDR1 MGHDK, CDR2 SYGVNS. The CDR3 is 17 amino acids. The DNA of the CDR3 is TGTGCCAGCAGTGAAAACAGGAATCACATCCTCGGCTATGGCTACCCCTTC. Protein product: CASSENRNHILGYGYPF.

This clone has just a few counts. The rearrangement joins TRBV13 to TRBJ2-2; D perhaps matches TRBD2 (6 bases). CDR3 length equals 17 residues. The germline gives CDR1 PRHDT, CDR2 FYEKMQ (reference sequence). Trimming removed 0 bases from V and 4 bases from J, with 15 bases in between. In DNA form, the CDR3 reads TGTGCCAGCAGCTTAGGCTTGGGAGGCCATGGCACCGGGGAGCTGTTTTTT. Amino acid sequence: CASSLGLGGHGTGELFF.

The table lists this clone with a few counts. The CDR3 loop reads CAISEGQGDQPQHF. The CDR3 nucleotides read TGTGCCATCAGTGAGGGACAGGGGGATCAGCCCCAGCATTTT. V and J are TRBV10-3 and TRBJ1-5; TRBD1 aligns across 10 bases. Per the germline V gene, CDR1 is ENHRY and CDR2 is SYGVKD. Trimming took 2 bases from V and 5 from J; bases not matched to a gene: 0. This CDR3 has 14 residues.

This clone was seen more than once but under ten times. The rearrangement joins TRBV7-2 to TRBJ1-5; 8 bases are a match to TRBD1. The CDR3 is made up of 15 amino acids. Germline V gives CDR1 SGHTA, CDR2 FQGNSA. The ends lost 5 bases at V and 7 bases at J; junction bases unmatched: 10. The CDR3: CASSAGQGAFQPQHF. The CDR3 region has the DNA TGTGCCAGCAGCGCGGGCCAGGGGGCCTTCCAGCCCCAGCATTTT.

The chain recombines TRBV6-6 with TRBJ1-2; maybe TRBD1 (6 bases). CDR3 length: 12 amino acids. CDR1 and CDR2 (germline): MNHNY, SVGAGI (reference sequence). With 5 bases removed from V and 3 bases from J, the gap between germline ends came to 7 bases. The CDR3 here is CASSPGDYGYTF. CDR3 DNA: TGTGCCAGCAGTCCAGGGGACTATGGCTACACCTTC.

CDR3 DNA sequence: TGTGCCAGCAGCTTAAGTGGCGGGAGAGACGAGCAGTACTTC. Encoded protein: CASSLSGGRDEQYF. The rearrangement joins TRBV7-2 to TRBJ2-7; 7 nucleotides line up with TRBD2. Germline V gene lookup returns CDR1 SGHTA and CDR2 FQGNSA. The CDR3 length is 14 residues. Trimming removed 2 bases from V and 5 bases from J; junction bases left unmatched: 6.

This rearrangement joins TRBV7-2 to TRBJ1-2; possibly TRBD1 for D (5 bases). The CDR3 covers 14 residues. CDR1 and CDR2 (germline): SGHTA, FQGNSA. Trimming removed 1 base at V and 5 bases at J, with 11 bases between. CDR3 DNA: TGTGCCAGCAGCTTAGACGAGGGACTTTATGGCTACACCTTC. This encodes CASSLDEGLYGYTF.

The J gene is TRBJ1-2, the V gene TRBV6-5; 8 bases line up with TRBD1. CDR1 and CDR2 from the germline V gene are MNHEY and SVGAGI. The CDR3 runs 14 residues. V dropped 5 bases and J dropped 6; count of bases not matched to a gene: 8. The CDR3 nucleotides read TGTGCCAGCAGTGGGGTCAGGGGGCGTAATGGCTACACCTTC. Protein: CASSGVRGRNGYTF.

The rearrangement links TRBV5-1 to TRBJ1-2, with D possibly matching TRBD1 (6 bases). The CDR3 runs to 12 residues. CDR1 and CDR2 from the germline V gene are SGHRS and YFSETQ. V was pared by 5 bases and J by 4 bases, with 9 bases between. The CDR3 region is CASRQGTYGYTF. In DNA, the CDR3 is TGCGCCAGCAGGCAGGGGACCTATGGCTACACCTTC.